These T cell receptor beta chains were read from a single sample in a study of breast tumors, draining lymph nodes, adjacent tissues. TCRdb passed the multiplex PCR reads through MiXCR, listing each CDR3 protein once. The sample lists roughly 14,000 distinct CDR3 sequences, about 60% seen once, with 30% to 35% in the top ten. The sequenced sample was tumor-adjacent breast tissue. The receptors stem from a female donor with breast cancer. Some clones in this sample may be carry-over from other donors' samples. CDR3s include the opening cysteine and the closing phenylalanine or tryptophan. A D gene is named only where the DNA matches it firmly. Size values are once, few and many counts, or a class for expanded clones, and some rows have none.

D | size | J | V | CDR3 | DNA
. | . | TRBJ1-5 | TRBV5-5 | CASSLVTGSQETQHF | TGTGCCAGCAGCTTGGTTACAGGTTCACAAGAGACCCAGCATTTT
. | . | TRBJ1-2 | TRBV10-3 | CAISESTGAGGQLNYGYTF | TGTGCCATCAGTGAGTCGACGGGGGCGGGGGGACAACTCAACTATGGCTACACCTTC
TRBD1 | once | TRBJ2-3 | TRBV2 | CASSERDRGAQYF | TGTGCCAGCAGTGAACGTGACAGGGGTGCGCAGTATTTT
TRBD1 | medium-sized | TRBJ2-7 | TRBV5-1 | CASSDRGPREQYF | TGCGCCAGCAGCGACAGGGGGCCGCGGGAGCAGTACTTC
TRBD1 | . | TRBJ1-4 | TRBV29-1 | CSVEGTATNEKLFF | TGCAGCGTTGAGGGGACAGCAACTAATGAAAAACTGTTTTTT
TRBD1 | . | TRBJ1-1 | TRBV6-5 | CASSPPRGINTEAFF | TGTGCCAGCAGTCCCCCCAGGGGGATTAACACTGAAGCTTTCTTT
TRBD2 | . | TRBJ2-3 | TRBV6-1 | CASSRQREFSDTEYF | TGTGCCAGCAGTCGCCAGCGGGAGTTTTCAGATACGGAGTATTTT
TRBD2 | many | TRBJ2-3 | TRBV2 | CASRPGAGGDTQYF | TGTGCCAGCAGACCGGGGGCGGGGGGAGATACGCAGTATTTT
TRBD1 | . | TRBJ1-2 | TRBV11-2 | CASSPRQGNYGYTF | TGTGCCAGCAGCCCACGACAGGGGAACTATGGCTACACCTTC
. | . | TRBJ1-6 | TRBV4-1 | CASSQDGTGPMSSYNSPLHF | TGCGCCAGCAGCCAAGATGGTACAGGACCCATGAGCTCCTATAATTCACCCCTCCACTTT
. | . | TRBJ1-3 | TRBV14 | CASSQHLGGNTIYF | TGTGCCAGCAGCCAACATCTAGGAGGAAACACCATATATTTT
. | . | TRBJ2-1 | TRBV9 | CASGSTDGHYNEQFF | TGTGCCAGCGGCTCCACGGACGGCCACTACAATGAGCAGTTCTTC
. | many | TRBJ1-5 | TRBV19 | CASSIEGPINQPQHF | TGTGCCAGTAGTATAGAAGGCCCTATAAATCAGCCCCAGCATTTT
. | . | TRBJ2-7 | TRBV20-1 | CSARGVDEQYF | TGCAGTGCTAGAGGGGTGGACGAGCAGTACTTC
. | . | TRBJ2-7 | TRBV10-3 | CATTSSVFQGYLLGGEQYF | TGTGCCACCACATCTTCAGTATTCCAGGGTTACCTTCTCGGCGGCGAGCAGTACTTC
. | . | TRBJ2-1 | TRBV7-3 | CASSFGGKGYNEQFF | TGCGCCAGCAGCTTCGGGGGAAAGGGTTACAATGAGCAGTTCTTC
TRBD2 | . | TRBJ2-7 | TRBV7-3 | CASSPTGLAGEVYEQYF | TGTGCCAGCAGCCCCACTGGACTAGCGGGAGAGGTCTACGAGCAGTACTTC
. | . | TRBJ1-6 | TRBV19 | CASMRSGAPSYNSPLHF | TGTGCCAGTATGAGGTCTGGGGCTCCCTCCTATAATTCACCCCTCCACTTT
. | few | TRBJ1-1 | TRBV11-2 | CASSLDPSMNTEAFF | TGTGCCAGCAGCTTAGATCCCTCCATGAACACTGAAGCTTTCTTT
TRBD1 | . | TRBJ2-1 | TRBV11-2 | CASRYPGQGAGSAYNEQFF | TGTGCCAGCAGATACCCGGGACAGGGGGCTGGATCAGCTTACAATGAGCAGTTCTTC
TRBD2 | . | TRBJ2-7 | TRBV15 | CATSREGGGAYEQYF | TGTGCCACCAGCAGAGAAGGCGGGGGGGCCTACGAGCAGTACTTC
. | medium-sized | TRBJ1-2 | TRBV6-5 | CASSYSTGLYGYTF | TGTGCCAGCAGTTACTCAACAGGGTTGTATGGCTACACCTTC
. | . | TRBJ2-5 | TRBV2 | CASSESRTALGF | TGTGCCAGCAGTGAATCCAGGACTGCCTTAGGCTTC
. | many | TRBJ1-1 | TRBV7-2 | CASSFSRTEAFF | TGTGCCAGCAGTTTCTCGAGAACTGAAGCTTTCTTT
TRBD1 | . | TRBJ1-2 | TRBV2 | CASSRTGGSNYGYTF | TGTGCCAGCAGTCGAACAGGGGGCTCAAACTATGGCTACACCTTC